A single sample is the source of the 24 T cell receptor beta chains below, sequenced in a study of T-cell reconstitution after alpha-beta-depleted transplantation in children (dated by TCRdb to the mid-2010s). The library was generated by PCR. The sequencer was an Illumina HiSeq 2500. To normalize quantification of the TCRbeta repertoire, the TCR libraries were built with molecular barcoding that relied on unique molecular identifiers. TCRdb handled the public reads itself, with Q25 trimming in fastp and clone calling in MiXCR, and kept productive beta chains. Entries are consolidated by CDR3 protein sequence, retaining the most common genes and DNA. The sample table holds around 410,000 distinct CDR3 sequences, of which 11% were seen once. The ten top clones hold 5% to 6.5% of the sample. Sequenced material: PBMCs from the stem cell graft donor, taken from the stem cell graft. The receptors here all came from a human donor who donated a stem cell graft to a child with acute myeloid leukemia.

The genes are TRBV5-1 and TRBJ2-5; no clear D gene. The CDR3 totals 16 residues. V was shortened by 0 bases and J by 1 base, with 13 bases between the two germline ends. The germline gives CDR1 SGHRS, CDR2 YFSETQ. The CDR3 here is CASSLGGLARQETQYF. CDR3 in DNA: TGCGCCAGCAGCTTGGGAGGTCTCGCGCGCCAAGAGACCCAGTACTTC.

This clonotype was observed a few times. The V call is TRBV4-3, the J call TRBJ1-5; possible D gene TRBD1, 6 bases. The CDR3 totals 13 residues. Germline V gives CDR1 LGHNA, CDR2 YSLEER. The germline V and J ends were trimmed by 5 bases and 9 bases, with 14 bases remaining between them. The CDR3 region has the DNA TGCGCCAGCAGCGACTCTGGGGGCCGGCCCCAGCATTTT. It translates to CASSDSGGRPQHF.

The genes are TRBV4-3 and TRBJ1-1; no definite D call. The germline CDR1 and CDR2 sequences are LGHNA and YSLEER. V was cut by 1 base and J by 1 base, with 7 bases left in between. The CDR3 loop spans 14 amino acids. The CDR3 sequence: CASSQVVGNTEAFF. The CDR3 region has the DNA TGCGCCAGCAGCCAAGTCGTGGGGAACACTGAAGCTTTCTTT.

This clonotype was counted many times. The chain carries TRBV5-1 and TRBJ1-1; D is unresolved. The CDR3 contains 14 residues. Deletions cut 7 bases from V and 4 bases from J, with 17 bases between. Per germline, CDR1 SGHRS and CDR2 YFSETQ. CDR3 sequence (DNA): TGCGCCAGCCGCGGGTCCCTAGGTATCACTGAAGCTTTCTTT. Protein product: CASRGSLGITEAFF.

This clonotype showed up just a few times. The chain recombines TRBV10-3 with TRBJ2-1, with D hard to call. Germline V gives CDR1 ENHRY, CDR2 SYGVKD. This CDR3 has 13 amino acids. Trimming pared 4 bases from V and 2 bases from J, leaving 6 bases between. In DNA, the CDR3 is TGTGCCATCAGTGCACCAGCCTACAATGAGCAGTTCTTC. It codes for CAISAPAYNEQFF.

This clonotype was counted many times. The CDR3 protein is CASGLAGTDTQYF. In nucleotides, the CDR3 is TGTGCCAGCGGACTAGCGGGCACAGATACGCAGTATTTT. The chain joins TRBV2 to TRBJ2-3; 10 bases align to TRBD2. Germline lookup yields CDR1 SNHLY and CDR2 FYNNEI. Germline trimming cut 8 bases from V and 1 base from J; bases unmatched to any gene: 0. CDR3 size: 13 residues.

The rearrangement links TRBV5-1 to TRBJ2-5, with D maybe TRBD1 (5 bases). Germline CDR1 reads SGHRS; CDR2 reads YFSETQ. V gave up 4 bases and J gave up 4 bases, with 17 bases separating them. The CDR3 is 15 residues long. As DNA, the CDR3 is TGCGCCAGCAGCGAGACAGTGTTATCGTCAGAGACCCAGTACTTC. Translated: CASSETVLSSETQYF.

The chain combines TRBV5-1 with TRBJ2-1; D is ambiguous. CDR1 and CDR2 (germline): SGHRS, YFSETQ. V lost 0 bases to trimming and J lost 6 bases, with 7 bases between them. The CDR3 consists of 13 residues. The CDR3 coding sequence is TGCGCCAGCAGCTTGGAGTCGAGCAATGAGCAGTTCTTC. Translated, it gives CASSLESSNEQFF.

This chain uses TRBV4-1 with TRBJ2-3; D remains ambiguous. Trimming cost V 2 bases and J 2 bases, with 20 bases left between them. The germline gives CDR1 MGHRA, CDR2 YSYEKL. This CDR3 region has 18 residues. The DNA of the CDR3 is TGCGCCAGCAGCCAACTTCCCCTCTCAGCGCGAAACACAGATACGCAGTATTTT. This translates into CASSQLPLSARNTDTQYF.

About this clonotype itself: Germline is not matched at one junction end, which may reflect a read error. The V and J genes are TRBV7-3 and TRBJ1-3; D might be TRBD1 (5 bases). Germline lookup yields CDR1 SGHTA and CDR2 FQGTGA. This CDR3 is 14 amino acids long. The CDR3 reads CASSWGTSGNTLYF. Here the CDR3 DNA reads TGTGCCAGCAGCTGGGGGACCTCTGGAAACACCTTATATTTT.

V usage is TRBV2 and J usage is TRBJ2-4; D is unresolved. Per the germline V gene, CDR1 is SNHLY and CDR2 is FYNNEI. Trimming left V 3 bases short and J 5 bases short, with 8 bases between. This CDR3 region has 13 residues. CDR3: CASSEAPQNIQYF. The CDR3 DNA reads as TGTGCCAGCAGTGAGGCCCCCCAAAACATTCAGTACTTC.

The sample holds a few counts of this clonotype. The chain couples TRBV7-2 to TRBJ2-1; 10 bases are shared with TRBD2. J lost 6 bases, V lost 7 bases, and 9 bases had no gene match. The CDR3 is made up of 15 amino acids. Germline values: CDR1 SGHTA, CDR2 FQGNSA. CDR3 sequence: CASKGPLAGVNEQFF. For the CDR3, the DNA is TGTGCCAGCAAAGGGCCCCTAGCGGGAGTCAATGAGCAGTTCTTC.

This clonotype was seen a handful of times. V usage is TRBV25-1 and J usage is TRBJ2-2; no definite D call. The ends were cut back, 1 base at V and 0 bases at J, with 12 bases in the middle. Germline V gene lookup returns CDR1 MGHDK and CDR2 SYGVNS. CDR3 length: 17 residues. Here the CDR3 reads CASSELVKGPNTGELFF. DNA of the CDR3: TGTGCCAGCAGTGAATTGGTGAAAGGGCCGAACACCGGGGAGCTGTTTTTT.

Only a few counts were recorded for this clonotype. The rearrangement links TRBV4-2 to TRBJ2-7; either TRBD1 or TRBD2 may supply D (5 bases each). Germline-derived CDR1 and CDR2 are LGHNA and YNFKEQ. The CDR3 has 15 residues. V lost 4 bases and J 3 bases, leaving 16 bases between the germline ends. DNA of the CDR3: TGTGCCAGCAGCCCTACGACCGGGACCGTCTACGAGCAGTACTTC. Translation gives CASSPTTGTVYEQYF.

This clonotype showed up just a few times. The chain couples TRBV9 to TRBJ2-2; 11 bases map to TRBD2. Trimming cost V 3 bases and J 4 bases; bases outside gene matches: 8. Germline CDR1 is SGDLS and CDR2 is YYNGEE. CDR3 size: 17 residues. CDR3 loop: CASSGGLAGGPTGELFF. For the CDR3, the DNA is TGTGCCAGCAGCGGGGGGTTAGCGGGAGGGCCCACCGGGGAGCTGTTTTTT.

This clonotype was counted between two and nine times. The chain couples TRBV7-2 to TRBJ2-1; 8 positions agree with TRBD2. The CDR3 extends over 15 amino acids. The germline gives CDR1 SGHTA, CDR2 FQGNSA. The V and J ends lost 5 bases and 4 bases, in that order; junction bases with no gene match: 7. CDR3 loop: CASSPGTSLYNEQFF. The CDR3 DNA reads as TGTGCCAGCAGCCCGGGGACTAGTTTGTACAATGAGCAGTTCTTC.

This clonotype was counted only a few times. The chain employs TRBV5-8 and TRBJ1-2, with D hard to call. The V end lost 7 bases, the J end lost 4 bases, and 17 bases lay between the germline ends. The V gene's germline CDR1 is SGHTS and CDR2 YDEGEE. CDR3 length: 14 residues. CDR3 nucleotide sequence: TGTGCCAGCGGAAAGGAGACCTTCTCCTATGGCTACACCTTC. Encoded protein: CASGKETFSYGYTF.

The table lists this clonotype with a few counts. The chain combines TRBV12-3 or TRBV12-4 with TRBJ2-1; D is tentatively TRBD1 or TRBD2 (6 bases each). The CDR3 length is 17 residues. The V end was cut by 7 bases, the J end by 3 bases, with 22 bases between. CDR3 amino acids: CASILSLGGAHYNEQFF. The DNA of the CDR3 is TGTGCCAGCATCCTATCCCTCGGGGGCGCCCACTACAATGAGCAGTTCTTC.

The V gene is TRBV2, the J gene TRBJ1-5, with 10 bases fitting TRBD1. The length of the CDR3 is 19 residues. The germline V gene has CDR1 SNHLY and CDR2 FYNNEI. The junction had 16 bases not matched to a gene; V was cut back by 6 bases and J by 2 bases. The CDR3 is CASRAPGQGFLSGNQPQHF. The CDR3 coding sequence is TGTGCCAGCAGGGCACCGGGACAGGGGTTCCTTTCTGGCAATCAGCCCCAGCATTTT.

This sequence joins TRBV9 and TRBJ1-2; D not resolved. Germline CDR1 reads SGDLS; CDR2 reads YYNGEE. The CDR3 spans 14 residues. Between the trimmed V and J ends, which lost 0 bases and 2 bases, there was a span of 8 bases. The DNA of the CDR3 is TGTGCCAGCAGCGTAGACGCAGAGAACTATGGCTACACCTTC. Encoded protein: CASSVDAENYGYTF.

This clonotype was seen more than once but under ten times. This chain connects TRBV5-1 to TRBJ2-3; D is uncertain. This CDR3 has 13 amino acids. The germline gives CDR1 SGHRS, CDR2 YFSETQ. V lost 4 bases to trimming and J lost 1 base, with 7 bases between them. The CDR3 is CASSGKGTDTQYF. In nucleotides, the CDR3 is TGCGCCAGCAGCGGGAAGGGCACAGATACGCAGTATTTT.

The V gene is TRBV10-3, the J gene TRBJ2-7; D might be TRBD1 (5 bases). Trimming cost V 7 bases and J 2 bases, with 6 bases left between them. The germline gives CDR1 ENHRY, CDR2 SYGVKD. This CDR3 is built from 11 residues. CDR3 region: CAIMDTYEQYF. The DNA for the CDR3 is TGTGCCATCATGGACACCTACGAGCAGTACTTC.

This clonotype has just a few counts. The chain couples TRBV2 to TRBJ1-1, with unresolved D. The V end lost 3 bases, the J end lost 5 bases, and 4 bases lay between the germline ends. Germline CDR1 reads SNHLY; CDR2 reads FYNNEI. The CDR3 is 11 amino acids. DNA for the CDR3: TGTGCCAGCAGTGAGGTTACTGAAGCTTTCTTT. Translating gives CASSEVTEAFF.

The chain couples TRBV7-8 to TRBJ2-7; 9 bases match TRBD1. The germline CDR1 and CDR2 sequences are SGHVS and FQNEAQ. The CDR3 contains 14 residues. Trimming took 3 bases from V and 3 from J; bases not matched to a gene: 3. The CDR3 nucleotides are TGTGCCAGCAGCTTCCGGGACAGGGACTACGAGCAGTACTTC. It specifies CASSFRDRDYEQYF.